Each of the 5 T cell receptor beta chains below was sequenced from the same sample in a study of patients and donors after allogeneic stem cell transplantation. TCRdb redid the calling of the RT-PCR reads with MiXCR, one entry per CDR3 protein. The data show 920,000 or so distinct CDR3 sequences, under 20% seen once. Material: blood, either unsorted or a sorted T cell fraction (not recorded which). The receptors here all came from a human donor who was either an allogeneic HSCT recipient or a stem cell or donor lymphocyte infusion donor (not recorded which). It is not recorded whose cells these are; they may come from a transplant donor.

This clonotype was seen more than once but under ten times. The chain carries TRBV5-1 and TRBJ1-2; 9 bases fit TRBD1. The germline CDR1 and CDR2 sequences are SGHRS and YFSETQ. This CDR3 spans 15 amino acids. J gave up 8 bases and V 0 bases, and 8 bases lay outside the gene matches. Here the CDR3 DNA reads TGCGCCAGCAGCTTGGCCCAAACAGGGGGCAGCGGCTACACCTTC. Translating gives CASSLAQTGGSGYTF.

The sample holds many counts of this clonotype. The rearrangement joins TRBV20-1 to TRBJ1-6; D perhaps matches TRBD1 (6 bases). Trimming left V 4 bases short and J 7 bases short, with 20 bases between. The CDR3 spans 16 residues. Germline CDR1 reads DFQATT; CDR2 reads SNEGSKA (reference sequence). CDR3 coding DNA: TGCAGTGCTAAGAGGGGGGTCTGGGATGGGAATTCACCCCTCCACTTT. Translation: CSAKRGVWDGNSPLHF.

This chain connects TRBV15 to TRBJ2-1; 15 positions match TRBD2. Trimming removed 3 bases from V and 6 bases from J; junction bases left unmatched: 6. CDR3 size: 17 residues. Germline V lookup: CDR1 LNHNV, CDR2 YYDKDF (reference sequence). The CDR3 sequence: CATSRGLAGGPSNEQFF. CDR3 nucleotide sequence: TGTGCCACCAGCAGGGGACTAGCGGGAGGCCCAAGCAATGAGCAGTTCTTC.

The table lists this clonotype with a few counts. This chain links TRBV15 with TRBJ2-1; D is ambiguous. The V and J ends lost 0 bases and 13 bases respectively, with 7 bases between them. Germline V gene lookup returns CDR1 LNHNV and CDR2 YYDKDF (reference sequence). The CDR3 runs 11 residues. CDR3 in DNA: TGTGCCACCAGCAGAGACAGTCCTCAGTTCTTC. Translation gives CATSRDSPQFF.

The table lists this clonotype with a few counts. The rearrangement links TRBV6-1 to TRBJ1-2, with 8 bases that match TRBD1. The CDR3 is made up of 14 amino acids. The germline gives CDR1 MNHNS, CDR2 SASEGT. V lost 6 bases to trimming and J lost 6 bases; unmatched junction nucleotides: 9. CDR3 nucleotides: TGTGCCAGCAGACGGACAGGGTTAAAGAATGGCTACACCTTC. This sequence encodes CASRRTGLKNGYTF.